This T cell receptor beta chain was recorded in a study of beta chain features in type 1 diabetes. The purity of all sorted populations exceeded 98%. The study reverse transcribed the entire isolated RNA, so it sequenced expressed TCRB transcripts. Clones were read by immunoSEQ multiplex PCR, and TCRdb kept only the in-frame ones, dropping some. The table records hundreds of thousands of clones, 15% to 17% of them present only once. This clone was seen more than once but under ten times. Germline V gives CDR1 SQVTM, CDR2 ANQGSEA. The CDR3 has 15 amino acids. Losses at the gene ends were 5 bases for V and 5 bases for J; bases not matched to a gene: 12.

The sequenced sample was naive CD4+ T cells from blood. The V gene is TRBV29-1, the J gene TRBJ2-5, with 9 bases that match TRBD2. This TCR derives from a man aged 18 to 29 in good health. Here the CDR3 reads CSVPKTSGFEETQYF. The DNA for the CDR3 is TGCAGCGTTCCGAAGACTAGCGGTTTTGAGGAGACCCAGTACTTC.